This T cell receptor beta chain was captured in a study of cytomegalovirus exposure and HLA in healthy donors. Notes on this clone: The antigen remains unidentified.

Both 60 Vbeta primers and 13 Jbeta primers went into the PCR. The table came from immunoSEQ multiplex PCR; TCRdb's copy has only in-frame clones and leaves some out. The sample has around 150,000 clones, around 72% seen once. Despite likely unrecorded immune exposures, the donors were nominally healthy at the time of sampling. Whole-study findings and limits: Solely CMV serostatus was available to characterize immune exposure. Most CMV-associated TCR beta chains appeared HLA-restricted in a later analysis.

The CDR3 contains 15 residues. The J gene is TRBJ1-2, the V gene TRBV21-1. TRBV21-1 represents a pseudogene. Sequences were obtained from PBMCs. The sequence derives from a human donor in good health. The chain's CDR3 is CASSKGRGTNYGYTF. As DNA, the CDR3 is TGTGCCAGCAGCAAAGGGCGAGGGACTAACTATGGCTACACCTTC.